This T cell receptor beta chain was sequenced in a study of Tregs in tolerant kidney transplant recipients. The assay was immunoSEQ multiplex PCR, and TCRdb's table has in-frame clones only and misses some. Of 15,000 to 20,000 clones in the sample, approximately 85% were seen once. Trimming removed 2 bases at V and 5 bases at J, with 9 bases between. This CDR3 is built from 12 residues. Germline CDR1 is GTSNPN and CDR2 is SVGIG (reference sequence). Thawed PBMCs were FACS-sorted into unstimulated CD4+CD25+CD127- regulatory T cells, CD4+CD25- non-regulatory cells, CD4 and CD8 cells. An overnight rest at 37°C with approximately 210 IU/ml IL-2 preceded regulatory T cell sorting from thawed PBMCs.

The sequenced material came from Tregs from blood. This sequence was found in a human donor in good health. The V and J genes are TRBV30 and TRBJ2-5; no definite D call. CDR3 coding DNA: TGTGCCTGGAGTAACTCAGAGGAGACCCAGTACTTC. Residues: CAWSNSEETQYF.